This entry is about one T cell receptor beta chain. The record originates from a study of shared clonotypes between healthy human individuals. The germline V gene encodes CDR1 MNHNS and CDR2 SASEGT. The CDR3 is made up of 14 amino acids. Trimming cost V 7 bases and J 5 bases; bases outside gene matches: 9. The assay was immunoSEQ multiplex PCR, and TCRdb's table has in-frame clones only and misses some. In the table there are about 1.5 million clones, around 97% of which are singletons. The source of this sequence is a man aged 25 to 45 in good health. The gene calls are TRBV6-1 and TRBJ2-5; 8 positions agree with TRBD1. Sequencing was done on a sample of naive CD4+ T cells sorted from blood. This sample's subset: CD45RA+ positively selected. The CDR3 DNA reads as TGTGCCAGCACCCGGACAGGGTTTGTTGAGACCCAGTACTTC. Its protein product is CASTRTGFVETQYF.